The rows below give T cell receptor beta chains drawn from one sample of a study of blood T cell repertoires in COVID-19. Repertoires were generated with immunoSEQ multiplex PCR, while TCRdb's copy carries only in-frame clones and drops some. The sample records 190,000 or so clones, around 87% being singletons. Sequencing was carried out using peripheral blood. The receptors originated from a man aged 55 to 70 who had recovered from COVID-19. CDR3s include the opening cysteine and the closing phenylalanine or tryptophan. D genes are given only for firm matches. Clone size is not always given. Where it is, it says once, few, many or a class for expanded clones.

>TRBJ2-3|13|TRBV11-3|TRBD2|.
TGTGCCAGCAGCAGCGGGGGGATAGATACGCAGTATTTT
CASSSGGIDTQYF
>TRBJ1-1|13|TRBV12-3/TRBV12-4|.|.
TGTGCCAGCAGTTTAGTCGAGGACACGAGGGCTTTCTTT
CASSLVEDTRAFF
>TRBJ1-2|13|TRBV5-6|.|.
TGTGCCAGCAGCTTGAATACAGGCTATGGCTACACCTTC
CASSLNTGYGYTF
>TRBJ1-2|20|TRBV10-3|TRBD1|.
TGTGCCATCAGTCCTGTCGTCGGGACAGGCCCTAACCTAGCTAACTATGGCTACACCTTC
CAISPVVGTGPNLANYGYTF
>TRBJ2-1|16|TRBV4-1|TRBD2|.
TGCGCCAGCAGCCAAGCCGCGGGGGAAACCTACAATGAGCAGTTCTTC
CASSQAAGETYNEQFF
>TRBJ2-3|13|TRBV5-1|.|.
TGCGCCAGCAGCGCCGGGTTGACAGATACGCAGTATTTT
CASSAGLTDTQYF
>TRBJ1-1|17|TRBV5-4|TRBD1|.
TGTGCCAGCAGCTTGAGGCGGACAGGGGGCTCGGACACTGAAGCTTTCTTT
CASSLRRTGGSDTEAFF
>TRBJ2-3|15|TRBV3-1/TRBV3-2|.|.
TGTGCCAGCAGCGACGGGGCCAGGGGATCAGATACGCAGTATTTT
CASSDGARGSDTQYF
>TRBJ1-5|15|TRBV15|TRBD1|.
TGTGCCACCAGCAGATCGGACAGGGACCACTGGGCCCAGCATTTT
CATSRSDRDHWAQHF
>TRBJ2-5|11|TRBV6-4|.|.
TGTGCCAGCTTACAGGGAGAGACCCAGTACTTC
CASLQGETQYF
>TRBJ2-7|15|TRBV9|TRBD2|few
TGTGCCAGCAGCGAGGGGACTAGCGGGTCCTACGAGCAGTACTTC
CASSEGTSGSYEQYF
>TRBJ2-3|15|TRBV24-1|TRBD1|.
TGTGCCACCAGTGAACCCGGGACAGGGGATGGTACGCAGTATTTT
CATSEPGTGDGTQYF
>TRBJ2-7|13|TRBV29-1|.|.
TGCAGCGTTGTTTTACGCAGAACCTACGAGCAGTACTTC
CSVVLRRTYEQYF
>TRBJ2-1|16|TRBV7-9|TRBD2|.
TGTGCCAGCAGCTTGGCTAGCGGGAGAGGTCTGGGGGAGCAGTTCTTC
CASSLASGRGLGEQFF
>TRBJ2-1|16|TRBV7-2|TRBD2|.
TGTGCCAGCAGCTTAGAAGGGACTAGCGGGAGTAATGAGCAGTTCTTC
CASSLEGTSGSNEQFF
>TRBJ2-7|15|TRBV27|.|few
TGTGCCAGCCGCCTAGGCGAGGGCGTATCCTACGAGCAGTACTTC
CASRLGEGVSYEQYF
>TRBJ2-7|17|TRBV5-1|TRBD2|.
TGCGCCAGCAGCTTTGCTAGCGGGAGTCAAAGCTCCTACGAGCAGTACTTC
CASSFASGSQSSYEQYF
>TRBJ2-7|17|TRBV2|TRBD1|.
TGTGCCAGCATCAGATCAACCGGGACAGGGCTATCATACGAGCAGTACTTC
CASIRSTGTGLSYEQYF
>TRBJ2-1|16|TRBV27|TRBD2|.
TGTGCCAGCAGTTCCCCGGCTAGCGGGGGGGAGGTTGAGCAGTTCTTC
CASSSPASGGEVEQFF
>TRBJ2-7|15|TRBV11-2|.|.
TGTGCCAGCAGCTCTCGACAGGGAGGTTACTACGAGCAGTACTTC
CASSSRQGGYYEQYF
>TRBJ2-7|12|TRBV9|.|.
TGTGCCAGCAGCAACCGGGGAGACCAGCAGTACTTC
CASSNRGDQQYF
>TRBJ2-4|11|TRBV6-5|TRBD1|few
TGTGCCACCAGAGCCGGGACAGGGTCGTACTTC
CATRAGTGSYF
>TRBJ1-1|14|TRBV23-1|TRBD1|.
TGCGCCAGCAGTCCAACAGGGGGCAACACTGAAGCTTTCTTT
CASSPTGGNTEAFF
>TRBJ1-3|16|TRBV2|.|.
TGTGCCAGCAGTCAGGAAAGATCAACCTCTGGAAACACCATATATTTT
CASSQERSTSGNTIYF
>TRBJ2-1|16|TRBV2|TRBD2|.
TGTGCCAGCAGTGAAGCGAAAGCGGGAGGCCTCAATGAGCAGTTCTTC
CASSEAKAGGLNEQFF
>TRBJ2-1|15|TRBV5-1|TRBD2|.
TGCGCCAGCAGCTTGGTGGCTAGCGGATACAATGAGCAGTTCTTC
CASSLVASGYNEQFF
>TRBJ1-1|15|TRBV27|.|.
TGTGCCAGCAGTTGGGCCCCCGGGGCAGCGGGCGAAGCTTTCTTT
CASSWAPGAAGEAFF
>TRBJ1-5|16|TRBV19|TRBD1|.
TGTGCCAGTAGTCTAATCTCCGGGACAGGGAATCAGCCCCAGCATTTT
CASSLISGTGNQPQHF
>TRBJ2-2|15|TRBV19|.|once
TGTGCCAGTAGTATATTCCAGGCCAGTACCGGGGAGCTGTTTTTT
CASSIFQASTGELFF
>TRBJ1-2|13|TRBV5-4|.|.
TGTGCCAGCAGCTTGGGACAGGACTATGGCTACACCTTC
CASSLGQDYGYTF
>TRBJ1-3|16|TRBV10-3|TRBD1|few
TGTGCCACGCAGATGCCAGGGGGCGCCTCTGGAAACACCATATATTTT
CATQMPGGASGNTIYF
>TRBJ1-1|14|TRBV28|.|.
TGTGCCAGCCAGCCCACAGGGCTCTTGGCTGAAGCTTTCTTT
CASQPTGLLAEAFF
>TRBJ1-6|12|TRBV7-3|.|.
TGTGCCAGCAGCTCGGGGAATTCACCCCTCCACTTT
CASSSGNSPLHF
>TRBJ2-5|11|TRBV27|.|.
TGTGCCAGCAGGTTGCGAGAGACCCAGTACTTC
CASRLRETQYF
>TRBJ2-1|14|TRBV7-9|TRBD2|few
TGTGCCAGCACCCGACTAGCGGGAGAGAATGAGCAGTTCTTC
CASTRLAGENEQFF
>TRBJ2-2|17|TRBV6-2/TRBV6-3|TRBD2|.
TGTGCCAGCAGTTCCCGACTAGCGGGGGGGTTCACCGGGGAGCTGTTTTTT
CASSSRLAGGFTGELFF
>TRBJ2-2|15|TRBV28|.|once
TGTGCCAGCATCCCGGTACCTTTGAACACCGGGGAGCTGTTTTTT
CASIPVPLNTGELFF
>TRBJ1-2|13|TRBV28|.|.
TGTGCCAGCAGTCCCTTGGGGGGGGCTGGCTACACCTTC
CASSPLGGAGYTF
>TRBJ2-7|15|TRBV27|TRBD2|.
TGTGCCAGCAGTTTAGCGCGGGGGGGCCTTTACGAGCAGTACTTC
CASSLARGGLYEQYF
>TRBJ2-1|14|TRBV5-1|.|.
TGCGCCAGCAGCTTGGCGGGAGACTACAATGAGCAGTTCTTC
CASSLAGDYNEQFF
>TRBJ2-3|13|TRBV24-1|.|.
TGTGCCACCAGTGATCAGTACACAGATACGCAGTATTTT
CATSDQYTDTQYF
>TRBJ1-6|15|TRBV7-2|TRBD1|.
TGTGCCAGCAGACCCAGACAGGGGGGTAATTCACCCCTCCACTTT
CASRPRQGGNSPLHF
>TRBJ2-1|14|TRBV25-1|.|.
TGTGCCAGCAGTGCGAGCGGTTCCTACAATGAGCAGTTCTTC
CASSASGSYNEQFF
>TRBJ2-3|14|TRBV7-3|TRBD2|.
TGTGCCAGCAGCCTTGGGAGGGCCACAGATACGCAGTATTTT
CASSLGRATDTQYF
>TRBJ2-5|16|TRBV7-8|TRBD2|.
TGTGCCAGCAGCTTATTGAGCGGGAGGGCCAGGGAGACCCAGTACTTC
CASSLLSGRARETQYF
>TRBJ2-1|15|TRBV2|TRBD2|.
TGTGCCAGCAGTTCGGGACTAGCGGGAGTCAATGAGCAGTTCTTC
CASSSGLAGVNEQFF
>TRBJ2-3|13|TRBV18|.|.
TGTGCGAGCAACAGCTACAGCACAGATACGCAGTATTTT
CASNSYSTDTQYF
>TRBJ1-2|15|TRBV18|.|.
TGTGCCAGCTCACCACGGGAAGGGGGATACTATGGCTACACCTTC
CASSPREGGYYGYTF
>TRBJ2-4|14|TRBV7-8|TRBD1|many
TGTGCCAGCAGCCCCGACAGGGCGGAAAACATTCAGTACTTC
CASSPDRAENIQYF